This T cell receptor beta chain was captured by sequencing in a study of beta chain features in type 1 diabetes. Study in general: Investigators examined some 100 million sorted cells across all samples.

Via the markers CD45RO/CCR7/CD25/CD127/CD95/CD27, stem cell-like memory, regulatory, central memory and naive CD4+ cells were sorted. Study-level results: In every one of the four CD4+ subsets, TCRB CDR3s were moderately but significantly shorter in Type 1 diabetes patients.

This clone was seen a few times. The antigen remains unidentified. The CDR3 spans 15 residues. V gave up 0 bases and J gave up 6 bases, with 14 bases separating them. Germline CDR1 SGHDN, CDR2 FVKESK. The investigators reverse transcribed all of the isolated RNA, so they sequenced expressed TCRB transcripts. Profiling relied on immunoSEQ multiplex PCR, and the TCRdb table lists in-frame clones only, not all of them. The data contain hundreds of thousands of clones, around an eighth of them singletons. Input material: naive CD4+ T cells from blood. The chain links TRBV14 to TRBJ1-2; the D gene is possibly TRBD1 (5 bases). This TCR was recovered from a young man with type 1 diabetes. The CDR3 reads CASSQDPGPRDGYTF. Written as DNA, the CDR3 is TGTGCCAGCAGCCAAGATCCAGGGCCGCGTGATGGCTACACCTTC.